These T cell receptor beta chains were read from a single sample in a study of identical twins. From the 5' RACE reads, TCRdb called clonotypes with MiXCR, one entry per CDR3 protein. The sample shows hundreds of thousands of distinct CDR3 sequences, approximately 9% of them seen only once. The specimen was memory (CD45RO+) T cells sorted from blood. The receptors were gathered from a woman aged 18-29 years in good health. Each CDR3 is given with its conserved first and last residue. Each record gives: D gene, V gene, clone size, J gene, CDR3 DNA, CDR3 protein. The D gene is left open where the match is weak. A row's size may be missing; if present it is once, few, many or a size class.

d_gene: TRBD2; v_gene: TRBV4-2; abundance: few; j_gene: TRBJ2-1; CDR3nt: TGTGCCAGCAGCCGGGAACTAGCGGGGGGGCTGGGTGAGCAGTTCTTC; CDR3aa: CASSRELAGGLGEQFF
d_gene: -; v_gene: TRBV20-1; abundance: -; j_gene: TRBJ2-1; CDR3nt: TGCAGTGCTTACCTAGGGGGCTCCTACAATGAGCAGTTCTTC; CDR3aa: CSAYLGGSYNEQFF
d_gene: -; v_gene: TRBV2; abundance: few; j_gene: TRBJ1-6; CDR3nt: TGTGCCAGCAGTGACCAGACACCTACAGTGTCACCCCTCCACTTT; CDR3aa: CASSDQTPTVSPLHF
d_gene: TRBD2; v_gene: TRBV6-1; abundance: many; j_gene: TRBJ2-1; CDR3nt: TGTGCCAGCAGCCGGGGACTAGCGGGTTTGGAGCAGTTCTTC; CDR3aa: CASSRGLAGLEQFF
d_gene: -; v_gene: TRBV3-1; abundance: -; j_gene: TRBJ1-3; CDR3nt: TGTGCCAGCAGCCAACGAACGATCTCTGGAAACACCATATATTTT; CDR3aa: CASSQRTISGNTIYF
d_gene: -; v_gene: TRBV6-5; abundance: many; j_gene: TRBJ2-1; CDR3nt: TGTGCCAGCAGTGCTTACAATGAGCAGTTCTTC; CDR3aa: CASSAYNEQFF
d_gene: TRBD1; v_gene: TRBV12-3/TRBV12-4; abundance: many; j_gene: TRBJ1-5; CDR3nt: TGTGCCAGCAGTTTAACTGGGACAGAAAATCAGCCCCAGCATTTT; CDR3aa: CASSLTGTENQPQHF
d_gene: -; v_gene: TRBV5-1; abundance: few; j_gene: TRBJ1-1; CDR3nt: TGCGCCAGCAGACTACAGTTCCCCATGAACACTGAAGCTTTCTTT; CDR3aa: CASRLQFPMNTEAFF
d_gene: TRBD1; v_gene: TRBV4-1; abundance: -; j_gene: TRBJ1-4; CDR3nt: TGCGCCAGCAGCCAAGGGGGACAGATTAATGAAAAACTGTTTTTT; CDR3aa: CASSQGGQINEKLFF
d_gene: -; v_gene: TRBV5-1; abundance: few; j_gene: TRBJ2-3; CDR3nt: TGCGCCAGCAGCTCCGGGACAATGGGCACAGATACGCAGTATTTT; CDR3aa: CASSSGTMGTDTQYF
d_gene: TRBD1; v_gene: TRBV7-9; abundance: few; j_gene: TRBJ1-4; CDR3nt: TGTGCCAGCAGCCCCCGGGCAGGGGGGAATGAAAAACTGTTTTTT; CDR3aa: CASSPRAGGNEKLFF
d_gene: -; v_gene: TRBV20-1; abundance: few; j_gene: TRBJ1-5; CDR3nt: TGCAGTGCCAGCCCGACACCCAATCAGCCCCAGCATTTT; CDR3aa: CSASPTPNQPQHF
d_gene: TRBD2; v_gene: TRBV14; abundance: few; j_gene: TRBJ2-7; CDR3nt: TGTGCCAGCAGCCAAGGTTGGGGACTAGCGGATATCAACTACGAGCAGTACTTC; CDR3aa: CASSQGWGLADINYEQYF
d_gene: -; v_gene: TRBV3-1; abundance: -; j_gene: TRBJ2-2; CDR3nt: TGTGCCAGCAGCCGGTCCGGGGCCGGGGAGCTGTTTTTT; CDR3aa: CASSRSGAGELFF
d_gene: -; v_gene: TRBV6-1; abundance: few; j_gene: TRBJ2-1; CDR3nt: TGTGCCAGCAAGGGACGGACCTACAATGAGCAGTTCTTC; CDR3aa: CASKGRTYNEQFF
d_gene: -; v_gene: TRBV10-3; abundance: many; j_gene: TRBJ2-2; CDR3nt: TGTGCCATCAGTGAACCAGGGGCCCCGAACACCGGGGAGCTGTTTTTT; CDR3aa: CAISEPGAPNTGELFF
d_gene: TRBD2; v_gene: TRBV9; abundance: -; j_gene: TRBJ2-2; CDR3nt: TGTGCCAGCAGCGTATCAAGCGGGGGGGCAGGAGGGGAGCTGTTTTTT; CDR3aa: CASSVSSGGAGGELFF
d_gene: TRBD1; v_gene: TRBV7-2; abundance: many; j_gene: TRBJ2-7; CDR3nt: TGTGCCAGCAGCCGGGCGGGACAGGGCTACGAGCAGTACTTC; CDR3aa: CASSRAGQGYEQYF
d_gene: -; v_gene: TRBV7-9; abundance: few; j_gene: TRBJ1-2; CDR3nt: TGTGCCAGCAGCTTAGATCCGGGTGGCTACACCTTC; CDR3aa: CASSLDPGGYTF
d_gene: TRBD2; v_gene: TRBV29-1; abundance: few; j_gene: TRBJ2-5; CDR3nt: TGCAGCGGACTATGGGGGGGGGAAGAGACCCAGTACTTC; CDR3aa: CSGLWGGEETQYF
d_gene: TRBD2; v_gene: TRBV20-1; abundance: -; j_gene: TRBJ2-3; CDR3nt: TGCAGTGCTAGACCTAGCGGGAGACTCACAGATACGCAGTATTTT; CDR3aa: CSARPSGRLTDTQYF
d_gene: TRBD1; v_gene: TRBV6-1; abundance: few; j_gene: TRBJ1-2; CDR3nt: TGTGCCAGCAGTGGAGGGGACAGGGGGAAATATGGCTACACCTTC; CDR3aa: CASSGGDRGKYGYTF
d_gene: -; v_gene: TRBV20-1; abundance: many; j_gene: TRBJ1-5; CDR3nt: TGCAGTGCTGAGGGGTACAATCAGCCCCAGCATTTT; CDR3aa: CSAEGYNQPQHF
d_gene: -; v_gene: TRBV20-1; abundance: once; j_gene: TRBJ2-3; CDR3nt: TGCAGTGTCAGATGGAGGACAGAGAGCACAGATACGCAGTATTTT; CDR3aa: CSVRWRTESTDTQYF
d_gene: TRBD1; v_gene: TRBV20-1; abundance: many; j_gene: TRBJ1-1; CDR3nt: TGCAGTGCCTACCACGCGACAGGGGGCCTCGGAGCTTTCTTT; CDR3aa: CSAYHATGGLGAFF
d_gene: -; v_gene: TRBV12-3/TRBV12-4; abundance: -; j_gene: TRBJ1-2; CDR3nt: TGTGCCAGCAGTTCCTATGGGGGGGCTTATGGCTACACCTTC; CDR3aa: CASSSYGGAYGYTF
d_gene: -; v_gene: TRBV12-3/TRBV12-4; abundance: many; j_gene: TRBJ2-7; CDR3nt: TGTGCCAGCAGTCGTACAACCTACTACGAGCAGTACTTC; CDR3aa: CASSRTTYYEQYF
d_gene: -; v_gene: TRBV15; abundance: many; j_gene: TRBJ2-7; CDR3nt: TGTGCCACCAGCAGAGATCGGGGGCTCAACGAGCAGTACTTC; CDR3aa: CATSRDRGLNEQYF
d_gene: TRBD2; v_gene: TRBV5-5; abundance: -; j_gene: TRBJ2-2; CDR3nt: TGTGCCGGCAGCGGAAAACTAGCGGGAGGCCCCCCCGGGGAGCTGTTTTTT; CDR3aa: CAGSGKLAGGPPGELFF
d_gene: -; v_gene: TRBV10-3; abundance: -; j_gene: TRBJ2-7; CDR3nt: TGTGCCATCACAGGGGCCCCCTCGGACGAGCAGTACTTC; CDR3aa: CAITGAPSDEQYF
d_gene: -; v_gene: TRBV2; abundance: once; j_gene: TRBJ2-3; CDR3nt: TGTGCCAGCAGTCGAGACACCCGCACAGATACGCAGTATTTT; CDR3aa: CASSRDTRTDTQYF
d_gene: TRBD2; v_gene: TRBV9; abundance: once; j_gene: TRBJ2-1; CDR3nt: TGTGCCAGCAGCACAGGGGCTAGCGGGGGGGCGTTGGATGAGCAGTTCTTC; CDR3aa: CASSTGASGGALDEQFF
d_gene: -; v_gene: TRBV18; abundance: many; j_gene: TRBJ2-5; CDR3nt: TGTGCCAGCTCACCACCGGGCATAAGGGAGACCCAGTACTTC; CDR3aa: CASSPPGIRETQYF
d_gene: -; v_gene: TRBV6-1; abundance: -; j_gene: TRBJ1-1; CDR3nt: TGTGCCAGCAGTATAAGGGGGGTTGGCACTGAAGCTTTCTTT; CDR3aa: CASSIRGVGTEAFF
d_gene: TRBD1; v_gene: TRBV2; abundance: few; j_gene: TRBJ2-2; CDR3nt: TGTGCCAGCAGCGAGGGACAGGGCACCGGGGAGCTGTTTTTT; CDR3aa: CASSEGQGTGELFF
d_gene: TRBD2; v_gene: TRBV12-3/TRBV12-4; abundance: many; j_gene: TRBJ2-5; CDR3nt: TGTGCCAGCAGTTTGGGAGCGGGAGGAGAGACCCAGTACTTC; CDR3aa: CASSLGAGGETQYF
d_gene: TRBD2; v_gene: TRBV29-1; abundance: few; j_gene: TRBJ2-7; CDR3nt: TGCAGCGTTGAAGCTAGCGGGAACTACGAGCAGTACTTC; CDR3aa: CSVEASGNYEQYF
d_gene: -; v_gene: TRBV6-1; abundance: few; j_gene: TRBJ1-2; CDR3nt: TGTGCCAGCCGCCGCCAGGGGACTAACTATGGCTACACCTTC; CDR3aa: CASRRQGTNYGYTF
d_gene: -; v_gene: TRBV6-5; abundance: many; j_gene: TRBJ1-5; CDR3nt: TGTGCCAGCAGTTACTCAAACAATCAGCCCCAGCATTTT; CDR3aa: CASSYSNNQPQHF
d_gene: TRBD1; v_gene: TRBV20-1; abundance: few; j_gene: TRBJ2-5; CDR3nt: TGCAGTGCTTATGACAGGGGGGAGACCCAGTACTTC; CDR3aa: CSAYDRGETQYF
d_gene: -; v_gene: TRBV7-2; abundance: -; j_gene: TRBJ2-1; CDR3nt: TGTGCCAGCAGCTTAGTCTCGAGTACCTACAATGAGCAGTTCTTC; CDR3aa: CASSLVSSTYNEQFF
d_gene: -; v_gene: TRBV6-1; abundance: few; j_gene: TRBJ1-4; CDR3nt: TGTGCCAGCAGATCCGGGGGCGCGAGTGAAAAACTGTTTTTT; CDR3aa: CASRSGGASEKLFF
d_gene: -; v_gene: TRBV4-2; abundance: few; j_gene: TRBJ2-2; CDR3nt: TGTGCCAGCAGCCAGATCCCGGACAGCACCGGGGAGCTGTTTTTT; CDR3aa: CASSQIPDSTGELFF
d_gene: TRBD1; v_gene: TRBV3-1; abundance: -; j_gene: TRBJ1-1; CDR3nt: TGTGCCAGCAGCCCAACGGAGGGGACAGCTAACACTGAAGCTTTCTTT; CDR3aa: CASSPTEGTANTEAFF
d_gene: -; v_gene: TRBV5-1; abundance: few; j_gene: TRBJ2-5; CDR3nt: TGCGCCAGCAGCGGATGGGCTAGTCCCCAAGAGACCCAGTACTTC; CDR3aa: CASSGWASPQETQYF
d_gene: TRBD1; v_gene: TRBV3-1; abundance: -; j_gene: TRBJ1-2; CDR3nt: TGTGCCAGCTGCCCGCCGAGGGGACAGTTCTATGGCTACACCTTC; CDR3aa: CASCPPRGQFYGYTF
d_gene: -; v_gene: TRBV4-3; abundance: -; j_gene: TRBJ2-3; CDR3nt: TGCGCCAGCAGCCAAGTTATTCCAGATACGCAGTATTTT; CDR3aa: CASSQVIPDTQYF
d_gene: TRBD2; v_gene: TRBV20-1; abundance: many; j_gene: TRBJ2-1; CDR3nt: TGCAGTGCTAGAGATCCCGGGGGTAGCGGGGTGAATGAGCAGTTCTTC; CDR3aa: CSARDPGGSGVNEQFF
d_gene: TRBD2; v_gene: TRBV4-3; abundance: many; j_gene: TRBJ2-1; CDR3nt: TGCGCCAGCAGCAAACTAGCGGGAGGGGCGGATGAGCAGTTCTTC; CDR3aa: CASSKLAGGADEQFF
d_gene: TRBD1; v_gene: TRBV20-1; abundance: many; j_gene: TRBJ2-3; CDR3nt: TGCAGTGCAGCCGGGACAGGGGGCGTAGATACGCAGTATTTT; CDR3aa: CSAAGTGGVDTQYF